The rows below give T cell receptor beta chains drawn from one sample of a study of identical twins. MiXCR was run by TCRdb on the 5' RACE reads, yielding one entry per CDR3 protein. The profile shows roughly 630,000 distinct CDR3 sequences, under 8.5% of them singletons. Another study also made use of these data, one on yellow fever vaccine responses in identical twins.

What was sequenced was PBMCs. The receptors shown here come from a woman in her late teens or twenties in good health. Both conserved end residues are part of each CDR3. Fields, in order: CDR3 protein, CDR3 DNA, D gene, J gene, V gene, clone size. A D gene is named only where the DNA matches it firmly. Clone size appears in some rows only: once, few, many, or a class for an expanded clone.

CASWGVANEQFF | TGTGCCAGCTGGGGGGTTGCGAATGAGCAGTTCTTC | - | TRBJ2-1 | TRBV7-9 | many
CAIRGGTEAFF | TGTGCCATCAGGGGAGGCACTGAAGCTTTCTTT | - | TRBJ1-1 | TRBV10-3 | many
CASSLTGTDRGTDTQYF | TGCGCCAGCAGCCTGACAGGGACAGACAGGGGAACAGATACGCAGTATTTT | TRBD1 | TRBJ2-3 | TRBV5-1 | few
CASSPGTGGKNEQFF | TGTGCCAGCAGTCCGGGGACAGGGGGCAAGAATGAGCAGTTCTTC | TRBD1 | TRBJ2-1 | TRBV12-3/TRBV12-4 | many
CASSPRGERLGSYNEQFF | TGTGCCAGCAGCCCGAGAGGAGAGCGGCTAGGCTCCTACAATGAGCAGTTCTTC | - | TRBJ2-1 | TRBV7-8 | once
CASSRNTQETQYF | TGTGCCAGCAGCAGGAACACACAAGAGACCCAGTACTTC | - | TRBJ2-5 | TRBV14 | -
CATLGNRGLFRPQHF | TGTGCCACCCTTGGGAACAGGGGGCTGTTTCGGCCCCAGCATTTT | TRBD1 | TRBJ1-5 | TRBV28 | few
CASSLNPGQGNYEQYF | TGTGCCAGCAGCTTAAATCCGGGACAGGGAAACTACGAGCAGTACTTC | TRBD1 | TRBJ2-7 | TRBV7-2 | -
CASSLGTESEAFF | TGTGCCAGCAGCTTGGGGACAGAGTCTGAAGCTTTCTTT | - | TRBJ1-1 | TRBV5-4 | few
CASSLNLNGAAFF | TGTGCCAGCAGTTTAAACCTGAACGGCGCGGCTTTCTTT | - | TRBJ1-1 | TRBV12-3/TRBV12-4 | few
CSVDGYTGELFF | TGCAGCGTTGATGGTTACACCGGGGAGCTGTTTTTT | - | TRBJ2-2 | TRBV29-1 | many
CSAPFSTGISTDTQYF | TGCAGCGCCCCCTTTTCCACAGGGATTAGCACAGATACGCAGTATTTT | - | TRBJ2-3 | TRBV29-1 | few
CASSLLAGPQETQYF | TGCGCCAGCAGCTTACTAGCGGGACCACAAGAGACCCAGTACTTC | TRBD2 | TRBJ2-5 | TRBV5-1 | -
CASRPRTSVRDTQYF | TGTGCCAGCCGCCCCCGGACTAGTGTCAGAGATACGCAGTATTTT | TRBD2 | TRBJ2-3 | TRBV9 | -
CASRGLYSNQPQHF | TGTGCCAGCAGAGGACTCTATAGCAATCAGCCCCAGCATTTT | - | TRBJ1-5 | TRBV28 | -
CASSDLAGHYNEQFF | TGCGCCAGCAGCGACCTAGCGGGCCACTACAATGAGCAGTTCTTC | TRBD2 | TRBJ2-1 | TRBV5-1 | many
CASSLASGTGELFF | TGTGCCAGCAGCTTAGCAAGCGGCACCGGGGAGCTGTTTTTT | - | TRBJ2-2 | TRBV7-9 | many
CASRDRAGTMNTEAFF | TGTGCCAGCAGAGACAGGGCCGGAACCATGAACACTGAAGCTTTCTTT | TRBD1 | TRBJ1-1 | TRBV6-1 | few
CASTGRGETQYF | TGTGCCAGCACTGGACGCGGGGAGACCCAGTACTTC | - | TRBJ2-5 | TRBV12-3/TRBV12-4 | few
CASSAEGGGQETQYF | TGTGCCAGCAGCGCCGAGGGGGGGGGTCAAGAGACCCAGTACTTC | - | TRBJ2-5 | TRBV9 | -
CASSLVPGLAGPGSYEQYF | TGCGCCAGCAGCTTAGTTCCGGGACTAGCGGGCCCAGGCTCCTACGAGCAGTACTTC | TRBD2 | TRBJ2-7 | TRBV5-1 | -
CASSYERGPVEQFF | TGTGCCAGCAGTTATGAGCGGGGCCCGGTTGAGCAGTTCTTC | TRBD2 | TRBJ2-1 | TRBV12-3/TRBV12-4 | few
CASSYGGHNEQFF | TGTGCCAGCAGTTACGGGGGACACAATGAGCAGTTCTTC | - | TRBJ2-1 | TRBV6-5 | many
CASSQWGLAVEQFF | TGTGCCAGCAGCCAATGGGGACTAGCTGTCGAGCAGTTCTTC | TRBD2 | TRBJ2-1 | TRBV16 | -
CASSIAGKAYEQYF | TGTGCCAGCAGCATAGCGGGAAAGGCCTACGAGCAGTACTTC | TRBD2 | TRBJ2-7 | TRBV6-1 | many
CASSRALSGEQYF | TGTGCCAGCAGCAGAGCCCTTTCGGGCGAGCAGTACTTC | - | TRBJ2-7 | TRBV6-1 | -
CASRRGTSTDTQYF | TGTGCCAGCAGGCGGGGAACTAGCACAGATACGCAGTATTTT | - | TRBJ2-3 | TRBV6-1 | many
CASSETSGGVGEQFF | TGTGCCAGCAGTGAGACTAGCGGGGGGGTCGGTGAGCAGTTCTTC | TRBD2 | TRBJ2-1 | TRBV6-1 | -
CASQINIDRGMTDTQYF | TGTGCCAGCCAGATAAACATTGACAGGGGGATGACAGATACGCAGTATTTT | TRBD1 | TRBJ2-3 | TRBV27 | -
CASSPGSRGQLNTEAFF | TGTGCCAGCAGCCCAGGATCGAGGGGGCAGTTGAACACTGAAGCTTTCTTT | TRBD1 | TRBJ1-1 | TRBV7-9 | few
CSVVRATNYGYTF | TGCAGCGTTGTGAGGGCTACTAACTATGGCTACACCTTC | - | TRBJ1-2 | TRBV29-1 | -
CASSWQGNTEAFF | TGTGCCAGCAGTTGGCAGGGGAACACTGAAGCTTTCTTT | - | TRBJ1-1 | TRBV12-3/TRBV12-4 | many
CASSLAGFPTDTQYF | TGTGCCAGCAGCTTAGCTGGGTTCCCCACAGATACGCAGTATTTT | - | TRBJ2-3 | TRBV7-9 | -